The clone carrying this TCR beta chain was seen a handful of times. Antigen unknown. The CDR3 is made up of 13 amino acids. Germline values: CDR1 ENHRY, CDR2 SYGVKD. Trimming removed 7 bases at V and 5 bases at J, with 15 bases between. Sequenced by immunoSEQ multiplex PCR; TCRdb stores in-frame clones only, minus some. The data contain roughly 2,000 clones, 60% to 85% of them singletons. The data were obtained in a study of T cell clonotyping in hematopoietic cell transplantation. Findings and limits, study-wide: At the given depth, recipient repertoires were over 95% de novo clonotypes. No sorting was done, leaving CD4 and CD8 contributions mixed.

Material: peripheral blood mononuclear cells, obtained 30 days after allogeneic stem cell transplant. The rearrangement uses TRBV10-3 and TRBJ2-7, with D possibly being TRBD2 (6 bases). This clonotype originated in a male patient between 45 and 60 years old who had an allogeneic stem cell transplant from an unrelated donor, so the T cells may come from the graft donor. Some clones in this sample may be carry-over from other donors' samples. DNA for the CDR3: TGTGCCATCAATAGCAATAGGGAGGACGAGCAGTACTTC. Protein product: CAINSNREDEQYF.